These T cell receptor beta chains were read from a single sample in a study of identical twins. TCRdb reprocessed the 5' RACE reads via MiXCR and lists one record per CDR3 protein. The sample includes approximately 1.8 million distinct CDR3 sequences, less than 40% of them seen just once. Source material: cord blood. The receptor source for this set is a newborn girl in good health. Each CDR3 is given with its conserved first and last residue. A D gene is named only where the DNA matches it firmly. Only part of the rows carry a size: once, few, many, or a class if the clone is expanded.

clone_size	v_call	j_call	d_call	cdr3_nt	cdr3_aa
NA	TRBV7-9	TRBJ1-1	TRBD1	TGTGCCAGCAGCTTATGGGACAGGGGAGACACTGAAGCTTTCTTT	CASSLWDRGDTEAFF
NA	TRBV11-2	TRBJ2-1	NA	TGTTCCAGCAGCTTAGAACTCCACAATGAGCAGTTCTTC	CSSSLELHNEQFF
NA	TRBV27	TRBJ2-7	NA	TGTGCCAGCAGCACAAACCCCGGGACACTTTACGAGCAGTACTTC	CASSTNPGTLYEQYF
few	TRBV4-1	TRBJ2-1	TRBD2	TGCGCCAGCAGCCAAGATTCTTGGGGCGGGACTAGCGATCGTGCGGGGTTCTTC	CASSQDSWGGTSDRAGFF
few	TRBV2	TRBJ2-7	NA	TGTGCCAGCAGTGAAGGTAGGACAGTCTCCTACGAGCAGTACTTC	CASSEGRTVSYEQYF
NA	TRBV4-2	TRBJ2-1	TRBD1	TGTGCCAGCAGCCAGACCGGACAGGGGGCGTTCTTC	CASSQTGQGAFF
NA	TRBV7-2	TRBJ2-7	NA	TGTGCCAACAGCTTAGCCGGGACCTCCCTATCCTACGAGCAGTACTTC	CANSLAGTSLSYEQYF
NA	TRBV7-9	TRBJ2-5	NA	TGTGCCAGCAGCTTAGCTACCCCGATCCTCCAAGAGACCCAGTACTTC	CASSLATPILQETQYF
NA	TRBV19	TRBJ2-3	TRBD1	TGTGCCAGTAGATACAGGGGGCCAGGCACAGATACGCAGTATTTT	CASRYRGPGTDTQYF
NA	TRBV10-3	TRBJ2-7	NA	TGTGCCATCAGTGGCCCGGGACAAGATTACGAGCAGTACTTC	CAISGPGQDYEQYF
NA	TRBV7-2	TRBJ1-5	NA	TGTGCCAGCACCTACGATACAGGGAGGAATGGTCAGCCCCAGCATTTT	CASTYDTGRNGQPQHF
NA	TRBV27	TRBJ2-2	NA	TGTGCCAGCAGTCCCATGAACACCGGGGAGCTGTTTTTT	CASSPMNTGELFF
NA	TRBV20-1	TRBJ1-6	NA	TGCAGTGCTAGAATTGGGCAGGGCCGGGGTTCACCCCTCCACTTT	CSARIGQGRGSPLHF
NA	TRBV20-1	TRBJ1-6	NA	TGCAGTGCTAGCGATGACAGGAATAATTCACCCCTCCACTTT	CSASDDRNNSPLHF
NA	TRBV6-1	TRBJ2-1	TRBD2	TGTGCCAGCAGTGAAACGGTAGCGGGAACCTACAATGAGCAGTTCTTC	CASSETVAGTYNEQFF
few	TRBV6-6	TRBJ2-2	NA	TGTGCCAGCAGTTACTCTTCTGGCACCGGGGAGCTGTTTTTT	CASSYSSGTGELFF
NA	TRBV28	TRBJ2-5	NA	TGTGCCAGCAGTGGCGCTGGGGATGAGCAGTACTTC	CASSGAGDEQYF
few	TRBV20-1	TRBJ2-2	TRBD2	TGCAGTGCTACCTCCTCGGGGGGCACCGGGGAGCTGTTTTTT	CSATSSGGTGELFF
few	TRBV20-1	TRBJ1-4	NA	TGCAGTGCGCTTAAGGGAGATAGTGGGGAACTGTTTTTT	CSALKGDSGELFF
NA	TRBV21-1	TRBJ2-4	NA	TGTGCCAGCAGCAACCGGGACAGGGGGTCCCGATATACCAAAAACATTCAGTACTTC	CASSNRDRGSRYTKNIQYF
NA	TRBV27	TRBJ2-7	NA	TGTGCCAGTATGGGATGGGTAACCTACGAGCAGTACTTC	CASMGWVTYEQYF
NA	TRBV5-1	TRBJ2-7	TRBD1	TGCGCCAGCAGCTCGGACAGGGGGAACGAGCAGTACTTC	CASSSDRGNEQYF
many	TRBV2	TRBJ2-4	NA	TGTGCCAGCAGCGTAGACAGGGCCAAAAACATTCAGTACTTC	CASSVDRAKNIQYF
NA	TRBV2	TRBJ1-1	TRBD1	TGTGCCAGCAGGGCTACAGGGACAGGGGGGACTGAAGCTTTCTTT	CASRATGTGGTEAFF
NA	TRBV11-3	TRBJ2-3	TRBD2	TGTGCCAGCAGCGCCCGCGGACTAGCGGGCACGGTTAGCACAGATACGCAGTATTTT	CASSARGLAGTVSTDTQYF
few	TRBV6-2/TRBV6-3	TRBJ2-4	TRBD2	TGTGCCAGCAGTTACATCCCTAGCGGATCAGCCAAAAACATTCAGTACTTC	CASSYIPSGSAKNIQYF
NA	TRBV20-1	TRBJ2-1	TRBD2	TGCAGTGCCTCCGCCCAGCGGGGGAGCTCCTACAATGAGCAGTTCTTC	CSASAQRGSSYNEQFF
NA	TRBV5-1	TRBJ2-7	NA	TGCGCCAGCAGCTTGGGTCAGGGCCGGAAGTACGAGCAGTACTTC	CASSLGQGRKYEQYF
few	TRBV5-1	TRBJ2-3	NA	TGCGCCAGCAGCTTGGATAGCAAGGTCACAGATACGCAGTATTTT	CASSLDSKVTDTQYF
NA	TRBV24-1	TRBJ2-3	TRBD1	TGTGCCACCAGTGACCCTAGCAGGGGGACGCAGTATTTT	CATSDPSRGTQYF
few	TRBV29-1	TRBJ2-2	TRBD2	TGCAGCGTTGTCTGGGGCGGGAGTAGGACCGGGGAGCTGTTTTTT	CSVVWGGSRTGELFF
few	TRBV11-3	TRBJ2-1	TRBD2	TGTGCCAGGAGATCTGGGGTTAGCGGGAGTTTCAATGAGCAGTTCTTC	CARRSGVSGSFNEQFF
few	TRBV20-1	TRBJ2-5	NA	TGCAGTGCTAGAGTTTGGAGTAGACAGGAGACCCAGTACTTC	CSARVWSRQETQYF
once	TRBV5-1	TRBJ1-1	NA	TGCGCCAGCAGAGTTCAGACCCCGGGGGACACTGAAGCTTTCTTT	CASRVQTPGDTEAFF
NA	TRBV3-1	TRBJ1-1	NA	TGTGCCAGCAGCCAGACTCCCGGGAACACTGAAGCTTTCTTT	CASSQTPGNTEAFF
few	TRBV6-5	TRBJ2-7	TRBD1	TGTGCCAGCAGAACCGGACAGGGCACCTACGAGCAGTACTTC	CASRTGQGTYEQYF
few	TRBV27	TRBJ2-3	TRBD2	TGTGCCAGCAGGGGACTAGCGGGGGTCTACACAGATACGCAGTATTTT	CASRGLAGVYTDTQYF
few	TRBV4-2	TRBJ1-4	NA	TGTGCCAGCAGCCCAGGGGAGTCCAGGGTGTTTTTT	CASSPGESRVFF
NA	TRBV20-1	TRBJ1-2	NA	TGCAGTGCTAGCCACAGGGTAAACTATGGCTACACCTTC	CSASHRVNYGYTF
many	TRBV11-2	TRBJ1-2	NA	TGTGCCAGCAGCTTAGATCAGTACGGGTTCTATGGCTACACCTTC	CASSLDQYGFYGYTF
few	TRBV20-1	TRBJ2-5	TRBD2	TGCAGTGAGGGGACTAGCGAAAAGACCCAGTACTTC	CSEGTSEKTQYF
NA	TRBV10-3	TRBJ2-7	TRBD1	TGTGCCATCAGTGAGTTGGTCCGGGACAGGGGCTACGAGCAGTACTTC	CAISELVRDRGYEQYF
few	TRBV3-1	TRBJ2-3	NA	TGTGCCAGCAGCCAAGATTTTCTGGGGGCTTGGGGGGCTGGCACAGATACGCAGTATTTT	CASSQDFLGAWGAGTDTQYF
many	TRBV5-1	TRBJ2-5	NA	TGCGCCAGCAGCAGAACAGGGGAGACCCAGTACTTC	CASSRTGETQYF
NA	TRBV9	TRBJ2-7	NA	TGTGCCAGCAGCGTAGATGGCTACCCAAACGAGCAGTACTTC	CASSVDGYPNEQYF
NA	TRBV10-3	TRBJ2-6	NA	TGTGCCATCAGTGAGGGGGCGTTCTCTGGGGCCAACGTCCTGACTTTC	CAISEGAFSGANVLTF
NA	TRBV20-1	TRBJ1-6	NA	TGCAGTGCTAGACCAGGGCAGGGCGGTTCACCCCTCCACTTT	CSARPGQGGSPLHF
few	TRBV19	TRBJ1-5	TRBD1	TGTGCCAGTAGGCCTCCCGGGACAGGACACAATCAGCCCCAGCATTTT	CASRPPGTGHNQPQHF
NA	TRBV5-1	TRBJ1-1	NA	TGCGCCAGCAGCTTGGCCTGGGGGGGGCCTGAAGCTTTCTTT	CASSLAWGGPEAFF
NA	TRBV5-4	TRBJ1-1	NA	TGTGCCAGCAGCTTGTCAACAGGGAGGATTGACACTGGAGCTTTCTTT	CASSLSTGRIDTGAFF